This TCR beta chain was identified in a study of T cell changes during pregnancy in multiple sclerosis. The method was immunoSEQ multiplex PCR; TCRdb's version includes in-frame clones alone and lacks a portion of them. The sample has more than 35,000 clones; 90% are singletons. This CDR3 has 12 residues. CDR1 and CDR2 from the germline V gene are KGHSH and LQKENI. Trimming removed 6 bases at V and 8 bases at J, with 13 bases between. V is TRBV18 and J is TRBJ1-1; TRBD1 might be the D (5 bases). The receptor was isolated from a female donor in good health, enrolled as a control in a pregnancy study. The sequencing here drew on CD4+ T cells from peripheral blood mononuclear cells, taken in the first trimester of pregnancy. The CDR3 sequence is CASSRMTDEAFF. Here the CDR3 DNA reads TGTGCCAGCTCCCGCATGACAGACGAAGCTTTCTTT.